This TCR beta chain was found in a study of CD8+ T cells in alopecia areata. Study background: Treated patients swallowed 5 to 10 mg of oral tofacitinib twice daily.

Regarding treatment: oral pan-JAK inhibitor, 5-10 mg twice daily. Extracted RNA was reverse transcribed into cDNA, the sequencing template. Generated by immunoSEQ multiplex PCR, the TCRdb table keeps only in-frame clones and is missing some. The data show 180,000 or so clones, 40% to 65% seen once. V lost 3 bases to trimming and J lost 5 bases, with 8 bases between them. CDR1 and CDR2 (germline): SGHRS, YFSETQ. This CDR3 comprises 12 residues. About this clone itself: Its antigen remains unknown.

Findings of the study overall: Any link of baseline CD8+ expansion to response, resting on one nonresponder, remains uncertain.

Sequencing was performed on CD8+ T cells sorted from blood, taken around week 54, from a patient treated with tofacitinib. This chain uses TRBV5-1 with TRBJ1-2; maybe TRBD1 (6 bases). The sequence came from a human donor with alopecia areata. This CDR3 is CASSSGQYGYTF. CDR3 coding DNA: TGCGCCAGCAGCTCAGGACAGTATGGCTACACCTTC. Complete variable domain (other parts from reference TRBV5-1 and TRBJ1-2): KAGVTQTPRYLIKTRGQQVTLSCSPISGHRSVSWYQQTPGQGLQFLFEYFSETQRNKGNFPGRFSGRQFSNSRSEMNVSTLELGDSALYLCASSSGQYGYTFGSGTRLTVV.